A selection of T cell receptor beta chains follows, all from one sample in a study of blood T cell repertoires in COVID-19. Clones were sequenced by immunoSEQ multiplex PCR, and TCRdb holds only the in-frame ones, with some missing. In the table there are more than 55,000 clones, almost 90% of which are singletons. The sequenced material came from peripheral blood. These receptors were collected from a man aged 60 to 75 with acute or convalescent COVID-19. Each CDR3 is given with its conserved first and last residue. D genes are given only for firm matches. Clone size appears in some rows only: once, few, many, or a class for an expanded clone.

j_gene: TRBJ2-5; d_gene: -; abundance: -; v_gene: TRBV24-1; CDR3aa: CATSDPRHAQETQYF; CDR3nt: TGTGCCACCAGTGATCCCAGACACGCTCAAGAGACCCAGTACTTC
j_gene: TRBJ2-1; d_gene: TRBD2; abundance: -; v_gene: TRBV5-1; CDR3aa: CASSSGLAGDHNEQFF; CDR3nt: TGCGCCAGCAGCTCTGGTTTGGCGGGAGACCACAATGAGCAGTTCTTC
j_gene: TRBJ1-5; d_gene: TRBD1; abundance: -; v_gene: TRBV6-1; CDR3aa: CASSGQGPRSNQPQHF; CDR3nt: TGTGCCAGCAGTGGACAGGGGCCTAGGAGCAATCAGCCCCAGCATTTT
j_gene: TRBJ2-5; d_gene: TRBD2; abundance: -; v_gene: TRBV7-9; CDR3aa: CASSSVRGREGKETQYF; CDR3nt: TGTGCCAGCAGCAGCGTCAGAGGGCGGGAGGGAAAAGAGACCCAGTACTTC
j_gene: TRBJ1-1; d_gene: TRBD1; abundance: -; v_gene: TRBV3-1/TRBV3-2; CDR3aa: CASSPDQGQGDPEAFF; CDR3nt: TGTGCCAGCAGCCCCGACCAGGGACAGGGTGATCCTGAAGCTTTCTTT
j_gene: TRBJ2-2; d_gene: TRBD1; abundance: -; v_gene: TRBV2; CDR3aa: CASCKGAVGELFF; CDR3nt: TGTGCCAGCTGCAAGGGGGCAGTCGGGGAGCTGTTTTTT
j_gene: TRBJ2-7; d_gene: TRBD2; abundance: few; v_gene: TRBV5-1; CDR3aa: CASSVMGVASGSSEQYF; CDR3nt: TGCGCCAGCAGCGTAATGGGGGTGGCTAGCGGGAGTTCCGAGCAGTACTTC
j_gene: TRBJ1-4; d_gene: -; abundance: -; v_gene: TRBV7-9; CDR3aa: CASSLGQSNEKLFF; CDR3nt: TGTGCCAGCAGCTTGGGCCAGTCTAATGAAAAACTGTTTTTT
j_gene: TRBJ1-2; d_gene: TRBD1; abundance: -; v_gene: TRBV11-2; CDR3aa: CASSPTDRADGYTF; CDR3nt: TGTGCCAGCAGCCCGACTGACAGGGCCGATGGCTACACCTTC
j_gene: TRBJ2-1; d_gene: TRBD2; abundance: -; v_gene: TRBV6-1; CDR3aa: CASSDRTSGRLFGAGEQFF; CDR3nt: TGTGCCAGCAGTGACAGAACTAGCGGGAGGTTATTCGGTGCAGGTGAGCAGTTCTTC
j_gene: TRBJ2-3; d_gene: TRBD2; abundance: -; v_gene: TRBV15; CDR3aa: CATSRARGRPYTDTQYF; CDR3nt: TGTGCCACCAGCAGAGCCCGCGGGAGGCCCTACACAGATACGCAGTATTTT
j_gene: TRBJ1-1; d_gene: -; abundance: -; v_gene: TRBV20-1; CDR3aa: CSASPDSLNTEAFF; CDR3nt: TGCAGTGCTAGTCCCGACAGCCTGAACACTGAAGCTTTCTTT
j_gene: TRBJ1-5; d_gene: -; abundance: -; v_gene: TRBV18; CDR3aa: CASSLETGPQHF; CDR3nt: TGTGCCAGCTCACTCGAAACAGGGCCCCAGCATTTT
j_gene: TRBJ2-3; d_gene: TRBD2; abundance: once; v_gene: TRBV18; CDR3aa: CASSHLGTSSGDTQYF; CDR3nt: TGTGCCAGCTCACACCTCGGGACTAGCAGTGGGGATACGCAGTATTTT
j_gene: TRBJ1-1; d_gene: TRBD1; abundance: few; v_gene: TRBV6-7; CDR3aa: CASSGTGVTEAFF; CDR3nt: TGTGCCAGCTCTGGGACAGGGGTTACTGAAGCTTTCTTT
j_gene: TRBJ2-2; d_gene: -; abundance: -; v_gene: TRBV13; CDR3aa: CASLKGAGELFF; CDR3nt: TGTGCCAGCTTGAAGGGGGCCGGGGAGCTGTTTTTT
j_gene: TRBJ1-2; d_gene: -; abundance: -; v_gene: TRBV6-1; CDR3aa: CASSETQDGYTF; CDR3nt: TGTGCCAGCAGTGAAACACAGGATGGCTACACCTTC
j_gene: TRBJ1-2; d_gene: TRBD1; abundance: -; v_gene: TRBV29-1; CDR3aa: CSVEGTGLNYGYTF; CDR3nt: TGCAGCGTTGAAGGGACAGGCCTAAACTATGGCTACACCTTC